This is a list of T cell receptor beta chains from one sample in a study of OX40 agonist ivuxolimab in advanced cancers. This table comes from immunoSEQ multiplex PCR, and its TCRdb copy is limited to in-frame clones, with some not included. The table records nearly 80,000 clones, 75% to 95% of them present only once. The sample was CD4+ or CD8+ T cells sorted from blood, taken in a trial of the OX40 agonist ivuxolimab. These receptors all come from an adult with an advanced solid tumor such as melanoma, head and neck, liver or kidney cancer. Both conserved end residues are part of each CDR3. D genes are given only for firm matches. For some rows the clone size is stated as once, few or many, or as a class when expanded; others skip it.

J gene	CDR3 length	V gene	clone size	D gene	CDR3 protein	CDR3 DNA
TRBJ2-1	13	TRBV11-2	NA	TRBD2	CASRTSGSTEQFF	TGTGCCAGTCGGACTAGCGGGAGCACTGAGCAGTTCTTC
TRBJ2-1	15	TRBV27	NA	NA	CASSPQPSSYNEQFF	TGTGCCAGCAGTCCCCAGCCTAGCTCCTACAATGAGCAGTTCTTC
TRBJ2-3	15	TRBV28	NA	NA	CASSAPSELTDTQYF	TGTGCCAGCAGTGCGCCGTCGGAGCTCACAGATACGCAGTATTTT
TRBJ2-2	14	TRBV5-1	NA	TRBD2	CASSFLAGAGELFF	TGCGCCAGCAGCTTCCTAGCGGGAGCCGGGGAGCTGTTTTTT
TRBJ2-7	16	TRBV2	NA	NA	CASSEALAGRGYEQYF	TGTGCCAGCAGTGAAGCGCTGGCAGGGCGAGGGTACGAGCAGTACTTC
TRBJ2-7	15	TRBV5-4	NA	TRBD2	CASSIPSGSPHEQYF	TGTGCCAGCAGCATCCCTAGCGGGAGTCCCCACGAGCAGTACTTC
TRBJ2-3	17	TRBV11-3	NA	NA	CASSLVPLQEHTDTQYF	TGTGCCAGCAGCTTGGTTCCCCTACAGGAACACACAGATACGCAGTATTTT
TRBJ1-2	15	TRBV11-2	NA	NA	CASSLDLQNRYGYTF	TGTGCCAGCAGCTTAGATTTACAGAATCGCTATGGCTACACCTTC
TRBJ1-4	15	TRBV10-3	NA	NA	CAISEARATNEKLFF	TGTGCCATCAGTGAGGCGAGGGCAACTAATGAAAAACTGTTTTTT
TRBJ2-7	14	TRBV6-5	NA	TRBD1	CASSYRDRVYEQYF	TGTGCCAGCAGTTACCGGGACAGGGTCTACGAGCAGTACTTC
TRBJ1-2	14	TRBV28	NA	NA	CASSPRGTYYGYTF	TGTGCCAGCAGTCCAAGGGGGACGTACTATGGCTACACCTTC
TRBJ1-2	16	TRBV2	NA	TRBD1	CASSQGTGIANYGYTF	TGTGCCAGCAGCCAAGGGACAGGAATAGCTAACTATGGCTACACCTTC
TRBJ2-4	15	TRBV28	NA	NA	CASSPPEGPKNIQYF	TGTGCCAGCAGTCCTCCCGAGGGCCCCAAAAACATTCAGTACTTC
TRBJ1-2	11	TRBV28	NA	NA	CASIGVSGYTF	TGTGCCAGCATTGGTGTAAGTGGCTACACCTTC
TRBJ1-2	16	TRBV4-2	NA	NA	CASRVNIPGKTYGYTF	TGTGCCAGCAGGGTGAACATACCAGGAAAGACCTATGGCTACACCTTC
TRBJ1-6	15	TRBV7-3	NA	TRBD1	CASSAQGGSNSPLHF	TGTGCCAGCAGCGCACAGGGGGGGTCCAATTCACCCCTCCACTTT
TRBJ1-5	15	TRBV15	NA	NA	CATSREAQGNQPQHF	TGTGCCACCAGCAGAGAAGCGCAGGGCAATCAGCCCCAGCATTTT
TRBJ2-5	14	TRBV5-6	NA	TRBD1	CASSERGRVETQYF	TGTGCCAGCAGCGAAAGGGGGCGCGTCGAGACCCAGTACTTC
TRBJ1-1	15	TRBV10-1	NA	TRBD1	CARFRTGFCGTEAFF	TGCGCCAGGTTCAGGACAGGTTTTTGTGGCACTGAAGCTTTCTTT
TRBJ1-5	15	TRBV11-2	NA	NA	CASSLTDGSNQPQHF	TGTGCCAGCAGCTTAACCGACGGTAGCAATCAGCCCCAGCATTTT
TRBJ1-2	14	TRBV29-1	NA	NA	CSVGLVGGASGYTF	TGCAGCGTTGGGCTGGTTGGGGGGGCGAGTGGCTACACCTTC
TRBJ1-1	15	TRBV18	NA	NA	CASSPQQGRGTEAFF	TGTGCCAGCTCACCACAACAGGGTAGGGGCACTGAAGCTTTCTTT
TRBJ2-3	16	TRBV7-6	NA	TRBD2	CASSLEGGKSADTQYF	TGTGCCAGCAGCTTAGAGGGAGGGAAAAGTGCAGATACGCAGTATTTT
TRBJ2-5	13	TRBV5-4	NA	NA	CASSEGGQETQYF	TGTGCCAGCAGCGAAGGAGGCCAAGAGACCCAGTACTTC
TRBJ2-5	15	TRBV30	NA	NA	CARSPPGAWQETQYF	TGTGCCCGCAGCCCGCCGGGGGCCTGGCAAGAGACCCAGTACTTC
TRBJ2-1	13	TRBV14	NA	NA	CASSPQTGWGQFF	TGTGCCAGCAGCCCCCAGACAGGATGGGGGCAGTTCTTC
TRBJ2-7	17	TRBV2	NA	TRBD1	CASSEAQGQGDSYEQYF	TGTGCCAGCAGTGAAGCGCAAGGACAGGGGGATTCCTACGAGCAGTACTTC
TRBJ1-1	12	TRBV5-5	NA	NA	CASSFTGAEAFF	TGTGCCAGCAGCTTTACAGGCGCTGAAGCTTTCTTT
TRBJ1-1	12	TRBV5-4	NA	NA	CASSSRNTEAFF	TGTGCCAGCAGTTCAAGGAACACTGAAGCTTTCTTT
TRBJ2-7	13	TRBV28	NA	NA	CASSLRDPYEQYF	TGTGCCAGCAGTCTCAGGGATCCCTACGAGCAGTACTTC
TRBJ1-2	13	TRBV7-9	NA	NA	CASSLAGGMGYTF	TGTGCCAGCAGCTTAGCGGGCGGGATGGGCTACACCTTC
TRBJ2-3	15	TRBV5-1	NA	TRBD2	CASSLTSGRTDTQYF	TGCGCCAGCAGCTTGACTAGCGGGAGGACAGATACGCAGTATTTT
TRBJ1-5	14	TRBV5-1	NA	NA	CASSLGGSNQPQHF	TGCGCCAGCAGCTTGGGTGGAAGCAATCAGCCCCAGCATTTT
TRBJ2-3	15	TRBV7-3	NA	NA	CASSPTGPQPDTQYF	TGTGCCAGCAGCCCAACAGGGCCCCAACCAGATACGCAGTATTTT
TRBJ2-7	12	TRBV10-3	NA	NA	CAISELNYEQYF	TGTGCCATCAGTGAGTTAAACTACGAGCAGTACTTC
TRBJ2-7	12	TRBV30	NA	TRBD2	CAWKAGGYEQYF	TGTGCCTGGAAAGCGGGAGGATACGAGCAGTACTTC
TRBJ2-7	16	TRBV19	NA	TRBD2	CAIMGGGTSLTYEQYF	TGTGCCATAATGGGGGGCGGGACTAGCCTCACCTACGAGCAGTACTTC
TRBJ2-5	14	TRBV5-4	NA	NA	CASSLGNERETQYF	TGTGCCAGCAGCTTGGGTAACGAGAGGGAGACCCAGTACTTC
TRBJ1-1	15	TRBV5-1	few	TRBD1	CASSSAGTGVTEAFF	TGCGCCAGCAGTTCCGCCGGGACAGGGGTCACTGAAGCTTTCTTT
TRBJ2-7	15	TRBV15	once	TRBD1	CATSRGTGVRYEQYF	TGTGCCACCAGCAGAGGAACAGGGGTTCGGTACGAGCAGTACTTC
TRBJ1-5	17	TRBV4-1	NA	NA	CASSQDRSGYENQPQHF	TGCGCCAGCAGCCAAGATAGGTCTGGGTATGAGAATCAGCCCCAGCATTTT
TRBJ2-5	15	TRBV9	NA	NA	CASSVESGRGETQYF	TGTGCCAGCAGCGTAGAATCGGGAAGGGGGGAGACCCAGTACTTC
TRBJ2-5	15	TRBV5-4	NA	NA	CASSLRKGPGETQYF	TGTGCCAGCAGCTTGCGAAAGGGACCAGGAGAGACCCAGTACTTC
TRBJ1-2	9	TRBV29-1	NA	NA	CSVVPGYTF	TGCAGCGTTGTTCCTGGCTACACCTTC
TRBJ2-2	18	TRBV19	few	TRBD2	CASSKEASGSDGTGELFF	TGTGCCAGTAGTAAGGAGGCTAGCGGGAGTGATGGCACCGGGGAGCTGTTTTTT
TRBJ2-5	16	TRBV6-1	NA	NA	CASSEALGQGGETQYF	TGTGCCAGCAGTGAAGCGTTGGGTCAGGGGGGAGAGACCCAGTACTTC
TRBJ1-2	15	TRBV5-4	NA	NA	CASSLVFRGGYGYTF	TGTGCCAGCAGCTTGGTTTTCAGGGGAGGCTATGGCTACACCTTC
TRBJ2-7	11	TRBV29-1	NA	NA	CSAASAYEQYF	TGCAGCGCTGCTTCGGCCTACGAGCAGTACTTC
TRBJ1-1	13	TRBV30	NA	NA	CAWSERAGTEAFF	TGTGCCTGGAGCGAGAGGGCGGGGACTGAAGCTTTCTTT
TRBJ2-1	11	TRBV7-9	NA	NA	CASSLGGEQFF	TGTGCCAGCAGCTTAGGTGGCGAGCAGTTCTTC
TRBJ2-7	14	TRBV5-1	NA	NA	CASSGSGSSYEQYF	TGCGCCAGCAGCGGTAGCGGTAGCTCCTACGAGCAGTACTTC
TRBJ2-1	12	TRBV28	NA	NA	CASSLWGDEQFF	TGTGCCAGCAGTTTATGGGGGGATGAGCAGTTCTTC
TRBJ1-4	13	TRBV7-9	NA	NA	CASSLDTNEKLFF	TGTGCCAGCAGCTTAGACACTAATGAAAAACTGTTTTTT